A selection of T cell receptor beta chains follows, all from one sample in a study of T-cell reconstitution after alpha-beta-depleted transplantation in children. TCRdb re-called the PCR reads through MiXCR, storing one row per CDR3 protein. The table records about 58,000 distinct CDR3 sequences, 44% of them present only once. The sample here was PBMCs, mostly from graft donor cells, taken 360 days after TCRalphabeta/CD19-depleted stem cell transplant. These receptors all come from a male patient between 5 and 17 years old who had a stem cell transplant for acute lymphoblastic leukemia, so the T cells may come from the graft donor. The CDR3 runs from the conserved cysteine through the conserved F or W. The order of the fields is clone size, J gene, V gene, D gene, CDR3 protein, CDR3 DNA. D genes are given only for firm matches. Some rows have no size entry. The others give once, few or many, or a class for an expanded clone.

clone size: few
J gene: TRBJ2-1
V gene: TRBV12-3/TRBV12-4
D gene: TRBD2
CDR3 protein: CASLGYGLADYNEQFF
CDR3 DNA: TGTGCCAGCCTAGGTTACGGGCTAGCGGATTACAATGAGCAGTTCTTC

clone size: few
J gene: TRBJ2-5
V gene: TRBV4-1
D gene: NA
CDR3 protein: CASSQELAFQETQYF
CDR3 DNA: TGCGCCAGCAGCCAAGAACTAGCTTTCCAAGAGACCCAGTACTTC

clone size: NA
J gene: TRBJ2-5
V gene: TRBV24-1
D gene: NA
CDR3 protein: CATSDLRETQYF
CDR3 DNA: TGTGCCACCAGTGATTTGAGGGAGACCCAGTACTTC

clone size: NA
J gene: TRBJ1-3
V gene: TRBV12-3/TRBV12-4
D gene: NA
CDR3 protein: CASSLPGTGNTIYF
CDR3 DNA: TGTGCCAGCAGTTTACCAGGGACTGGAAACACCATATATTTT

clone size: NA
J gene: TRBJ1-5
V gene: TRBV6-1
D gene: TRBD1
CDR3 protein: CASRQQGNQPQHF
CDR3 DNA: TGTGCCAGCAGACAACAGGGGAATCAGCCCCAGCATTTT

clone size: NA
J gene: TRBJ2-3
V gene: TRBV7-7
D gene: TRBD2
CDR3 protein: CASSLDPPGTSGRALDTQYF
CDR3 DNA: TGTGCTAGCAGCTTAGACCCACCCGGGACTAGCGGGAGGGCCTTAGATACGCAGTATTTT

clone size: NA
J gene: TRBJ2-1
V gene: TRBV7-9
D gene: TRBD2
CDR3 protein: CASSLPTSGGPDEQFF
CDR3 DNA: TGTGCCAGCAGCTTACCGACTAGCGGGGGGCCGGATGAGCAGTTCTTC

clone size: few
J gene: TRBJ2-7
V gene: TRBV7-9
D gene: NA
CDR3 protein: CASSSGGGGAYEQYF
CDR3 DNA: TGTGCCAGCAGCTCTGGGGGCGGCGGCGCCTACGAGCAGTACTTC

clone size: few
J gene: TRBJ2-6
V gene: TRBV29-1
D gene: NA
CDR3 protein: CSVEVWGANVLTF
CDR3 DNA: TGCAGCGTTGAGGTGTGGGGGGCCAACGTCCTGACTTTC

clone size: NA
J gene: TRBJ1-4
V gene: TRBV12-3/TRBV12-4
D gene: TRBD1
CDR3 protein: CASSGQGNEKLFF
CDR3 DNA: TGTGCCAGTTCGGGACAGGGAAATGAAAAACTGTTTTTT

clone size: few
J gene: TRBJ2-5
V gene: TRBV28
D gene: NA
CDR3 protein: CASSPLGAGWGQYF
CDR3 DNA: TGTGCCAGCAGTCCCCTGGGGGCAGGATGGGGCCAGTACTTC

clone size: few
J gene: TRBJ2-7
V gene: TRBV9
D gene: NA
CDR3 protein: CASSVLWAGTTRGEQYF
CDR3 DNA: TGTGCCAGCAGCGTACTGTGGGCTGGGACAACCCGGGGGGAGCAGTACTTC

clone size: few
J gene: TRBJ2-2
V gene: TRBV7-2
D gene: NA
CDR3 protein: CASSLVRGELFF
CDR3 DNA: TGTGCCAGCAGCTTAGTCCGCGGGGAGCTGTTTTTT

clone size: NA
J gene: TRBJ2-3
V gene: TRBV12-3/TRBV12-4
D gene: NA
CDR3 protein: CASSLPQIRSIQYF
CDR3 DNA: TGTGCCAGCAGTTTACCCCAGATAAGAAGCATTCAGTATTTT

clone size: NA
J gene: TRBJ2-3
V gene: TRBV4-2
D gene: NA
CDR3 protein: CASSTTAGTDTQYF
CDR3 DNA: TGTGCCAGCAGCACCACGGCGGGGACAGATACGCAGTATTTT

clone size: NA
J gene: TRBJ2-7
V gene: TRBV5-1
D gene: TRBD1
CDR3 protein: CASSVRDRPYEQYF
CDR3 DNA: TGCGCCAGCAGCGTACGGGACAGGCCCTACGAGCAGTACTTC

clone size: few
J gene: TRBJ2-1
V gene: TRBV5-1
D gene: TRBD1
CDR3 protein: CASSLVPGQGPNEQFF
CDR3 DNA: TGCGCCAGCAGCTTGGTTCCGGGACAGGGTCCCAATGAGCAGTTCTTC

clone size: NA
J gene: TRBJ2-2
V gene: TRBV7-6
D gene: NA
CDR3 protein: CASSLAVWHSNTGELFF
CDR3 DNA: TGTGCCAGCAGCTTAGCGGTTTGGCATTCGAACACCGGGGAGCTGTTTTTT

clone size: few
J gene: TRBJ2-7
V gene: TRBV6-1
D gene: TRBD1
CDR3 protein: CASSPGQGGLYEQYF
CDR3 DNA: TGTGCCAGCAGCCCAGGACAGGGGGGACTCTACGAGCAGTACTTC

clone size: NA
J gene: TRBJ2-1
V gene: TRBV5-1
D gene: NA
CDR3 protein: CASSSGTPYNEQFF
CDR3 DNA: TGCGCCAGCAGCTCCGGGACTCCATACAATGAGCAGTTCTTC

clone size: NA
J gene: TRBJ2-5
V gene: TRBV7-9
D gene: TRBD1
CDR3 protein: CASSSRQGAQETQYF
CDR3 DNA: TGTGCCAGCAGCTCGAGACAGGGGGCACAAGAGACCCAGTACTTC

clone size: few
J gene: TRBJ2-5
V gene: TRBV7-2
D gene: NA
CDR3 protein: CASSSSGETQYF
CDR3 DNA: TGTGCCAGCAGCTCCTCTGGCGAGACCCAGTACTTC

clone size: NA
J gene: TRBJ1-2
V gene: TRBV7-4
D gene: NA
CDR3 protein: CASSLESHGYGYTF
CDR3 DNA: TGTGCCAGCAGCTTAGAGTCACATGGCTATGGCTACACCTTC

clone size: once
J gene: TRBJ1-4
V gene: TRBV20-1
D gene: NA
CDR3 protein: CSAREQGNEKLFF
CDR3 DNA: TGCAGTGCTAGAGAACAGGGAAATGAAAAACTGTTTTTT

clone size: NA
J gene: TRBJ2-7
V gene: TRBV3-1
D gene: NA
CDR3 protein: CASSQDRVYSYEQYF
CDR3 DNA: TGTGCCAGCAGCCAAGACAGGGTATACTCCTACGAGCAGTACTTC

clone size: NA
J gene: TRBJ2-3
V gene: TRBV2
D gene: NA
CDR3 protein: CASTALVRADTQYF
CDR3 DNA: TGTGCCAGCACTGCCCTCGTTAGGGCAGATACGCAGTATTTT

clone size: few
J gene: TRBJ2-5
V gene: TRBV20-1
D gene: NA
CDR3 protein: CSAPPYGETQYF
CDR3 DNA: TGCAGTGCTCCTCCCTACGGGGAGACCCAGTACTTC

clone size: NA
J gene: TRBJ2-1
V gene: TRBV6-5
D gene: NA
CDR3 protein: CASSYSSTGTYNEQFF
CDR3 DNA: TGTGCCAGCAGTTACTCGTCAACGGGGACCTACAATGAGCAGTTCTTC

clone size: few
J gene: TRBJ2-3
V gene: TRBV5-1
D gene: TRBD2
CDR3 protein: CASSGGTSGMADTQYF
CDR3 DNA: TGCGCCAGCAGCGGTGGGACTAGCGGGATGGCAGATACGCAGTATTTT

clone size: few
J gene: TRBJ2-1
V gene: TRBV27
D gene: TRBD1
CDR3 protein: CASKRFAGQANNEQFF
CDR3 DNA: TGTGCCAGCAAGAGGTTTGCGGGACAGGCAAATAATGAGCAGTTCTTC

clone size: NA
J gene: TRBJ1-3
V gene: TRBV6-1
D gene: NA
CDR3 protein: CASWGSRGDTIYF
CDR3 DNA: TGTGCCAGCTGGGGGTCTCGAGGGGACACCATATATTTT

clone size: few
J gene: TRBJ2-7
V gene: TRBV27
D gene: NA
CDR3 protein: CASFSAGKGYEQYF
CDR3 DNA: TGTGCCAGCTTCTCGGCAGGGAAAGGCTACGAGCAGTACTTC

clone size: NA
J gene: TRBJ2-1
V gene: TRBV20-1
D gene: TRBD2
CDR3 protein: CSADLAAGDNEQFF
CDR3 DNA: TGCAGTGCCGACCTCGCGGCGGGGGACAATGAGCAGTTCTTC

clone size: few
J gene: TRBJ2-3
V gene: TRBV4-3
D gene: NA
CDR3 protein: CASSQDPRGVTDTQYF
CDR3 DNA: TGCGCCAGCAGCCAAGATCCCAGGGGGGTCACAGATACGCAGTATTTT

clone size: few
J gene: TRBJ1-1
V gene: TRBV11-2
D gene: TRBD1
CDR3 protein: CASSLYTGGTEAFF
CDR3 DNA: TGTGCCAGCAGCTTATATACAGGGGGAACTGAAGCTTTCTTT

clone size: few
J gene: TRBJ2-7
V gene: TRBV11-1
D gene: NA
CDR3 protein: CASSPNRPLSYEQYF
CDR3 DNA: TGTGCCAGCAGTCCCAACCGACCCTTGAGCTACGAGCAGTACTTC

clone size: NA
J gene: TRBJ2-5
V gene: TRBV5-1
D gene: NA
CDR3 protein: CASSWSRGDGETQYF
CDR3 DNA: TGCGCCAGCAGCTGGAGTAGGGGTGACGGGGAGACCCAGTACTTC

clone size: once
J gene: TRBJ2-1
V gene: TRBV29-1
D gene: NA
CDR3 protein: CSVEDIRNEQFF
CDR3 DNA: TGCAGCGTTGAAGATATTCGCAATGAGCAGTTCTTC

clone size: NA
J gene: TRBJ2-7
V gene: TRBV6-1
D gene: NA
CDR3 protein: CASTKRRGFYEQYF
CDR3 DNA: TGTGCCAGCACCAAAAGGAGGGGTTTTTACGAGCAGTACTTC

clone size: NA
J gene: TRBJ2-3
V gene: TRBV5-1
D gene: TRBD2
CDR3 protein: CASSLYPGTSTDTQYF
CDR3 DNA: TGCGCCAGCAGCCTCTACCCCGGGACTAGTACAGATACGCAGTATTTT

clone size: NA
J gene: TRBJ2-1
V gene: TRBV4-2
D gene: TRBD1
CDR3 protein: CASTQGQGAIIEQFF
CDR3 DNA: TGTGCCAGCACCCAGGGGCAGGGGGCGATTATTGAGCAGTTCTTC

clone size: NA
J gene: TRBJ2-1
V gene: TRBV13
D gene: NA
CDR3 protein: CASSPGHREQFF
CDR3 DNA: TGTGCCAGCAGCCCCGGACACAGGGAGCAGTTCTTC

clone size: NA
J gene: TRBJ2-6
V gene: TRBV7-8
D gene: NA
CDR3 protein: CASSLARRGGANVLTF
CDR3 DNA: TGTGCCAGCAGCTTAGCGCGAAGGGGTGGGGCCAACGTCCTGACTTTC

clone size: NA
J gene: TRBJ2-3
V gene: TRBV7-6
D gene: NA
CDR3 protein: CASSLVEGTDTQYF
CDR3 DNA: TGTGCCAGCAGCTTGGTTGAGGGCACAGATACGCAGTATTTT

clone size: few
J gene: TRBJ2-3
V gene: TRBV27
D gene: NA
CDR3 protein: CASSLPYTDTQYF
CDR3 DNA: TGTGCCAGCAGTTTACCATACACAGATACGCAGTATTTT

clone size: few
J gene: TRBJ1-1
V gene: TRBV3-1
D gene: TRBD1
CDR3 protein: CASSQVFLRTGRNTEAFF
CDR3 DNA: TGTGCCAGCAGCCAAGTTTTTCTAAGGACAGGGAGGAACACTGAAGCTTTCTTT

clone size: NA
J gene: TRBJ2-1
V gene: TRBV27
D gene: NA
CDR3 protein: CASSFAGTGNEQFF
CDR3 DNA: TGTGCCAGCAGTTTTGCAGGGACGGGCAATGAGCAGTTCTTC

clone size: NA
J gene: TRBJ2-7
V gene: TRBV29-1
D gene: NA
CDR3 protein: CSVTLSPPTYEQYF
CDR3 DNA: TGCAGCGTGACCCTTTCACCACCTACCTACGAGCAGTACTTC

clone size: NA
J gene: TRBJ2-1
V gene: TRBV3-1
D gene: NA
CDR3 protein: CASSPPTVTLIYNEQFF
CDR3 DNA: TGTGCCAGCAGCCCCCCAACAGTCACCTTAATCTACAATGAGCAGTTCTTC

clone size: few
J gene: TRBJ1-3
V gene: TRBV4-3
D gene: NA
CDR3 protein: CASSQDNRTVGNTIYF
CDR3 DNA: TGCGCCAGCAGCCAAGATAATAGGACAGTAGGAAACACCATATATTTT

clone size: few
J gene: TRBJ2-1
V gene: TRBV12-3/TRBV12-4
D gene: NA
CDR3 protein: CASSLVTANEQFF
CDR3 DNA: TGTGCCAGCAGTTTAGTTACAGCCAATGAGCAGTTCTTC

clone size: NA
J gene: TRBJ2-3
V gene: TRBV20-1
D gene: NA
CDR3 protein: CSAKKSTDTQYF
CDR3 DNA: TGCAGTGCTAAGAAGAGCACAGATACGCAGTATTTT

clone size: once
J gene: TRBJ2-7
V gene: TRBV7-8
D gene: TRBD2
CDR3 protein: CASSQTSGRAGRSYEQYF
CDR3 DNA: TGTGCCAGCAGCCAGACTAGCGGGAGGGCCGGTCGGTCCTACGAGCAGTACTTC